What follows are 5 T cell receptor beta chains derived from one specimen sequenced in a study of identical twins. Using its own MiXCR run on the 5' RACE reads, TCRdb lists one record per CDR3 protein. The sample has some 200,000 distinct CDR3 sequences; around 8% are singletons. In addition, the sample was reused for a study of yellow fever vaccine responses in identical twins.

The sample taken for sequencing was memory (CD45RO+) T cells sorted from blood. These receptors all come from a woman between 18 and 29 years old in good health.

Many counts were recorded for this clonotype. CDR3 loop: CASSTGPRAADTQYF. For the CDR3, the DNA is TGCGCCAGCAGCACGGGACCACGGGCGGCAGATACGCAGTATTTT. The chain has TRBV5-1 and TRBJ2-3; TRBD1 or TRBD2 may be the D gene (5 bases each). This CDR3 is built from 15 residues. The V end was cut by 4 bases, the J end by 4 bases, with 16 bases between. CDR1 is SGHRS, CDR2 YFSETQ, per germline.

This clonotype was seen ten or more times. The chain is built from TRBV5-1 and TRBJ1-6, with D possibly being TRBD1 (6 bases). V lost 2 bases and J lost 5, with 11 bases in between. Germline assignment: CDR1 SGHRS and CDR2 YFSETQ. The CDR3 runs to 15 residues. CDR3 residues: CASSFLGGNNSPLHF. CDR3 coding DNA: TGCGCCAGCAGCTTCCTGGGGGGCAATAATTCACCCCTCCACTTT.

This clonotype was counted at least ten times. The chain is built from TRBV29-1 and TRBJ2-3; 7 nucleotides align to TRBD2. Per germline, CDR1 SQVTM and CDR2 ANQGSEA. The CDR3 sequence is 14 residues long. V gave up 5 bases and J gave up 0 bases; unmatched junction bases: 5. CDR3 residues: CSVILASSTDTQYF. The CDR3 region has the DNA TGCAGCGTTATACTAGCGTCTAGCACAGATACGCAGTATTTT.

This clonotype was counted a few times. This chain uses TRBV20-1 with TRBJ2-2; D call uncertain. The CDR3 runs 14 residues. V lost 5 bases and J lost 4, with 14 bases in between. CDR1 is DFQATT and CDR2 is SNEGSKA in the germline V gene (reference sequence). In nucleotides, the CDR3 is TGCAGTGCTCCTAGGAGATTGGGCACCGGGGAGCTGTTTTTT. Protein sequence: CSAPRRLGTGELFF.

The chain combines TRBV24-1 with TRBJ2-3, with a weak D call TRBD1 (5 bases). CDR3 length: 16 amino acids. Germline lookup yields CDR1 KGHDR and CDR2 SFDVKD. V lost 5 bases to trimming and J lost 1 base, with 15 bases between them. CDR3 region: CATSAKGWFGTDTQYF. CDR3 sequence (DNA): TGTGCCACCAGTGCCAAGGGGTGGTTCGGCACAGATACGCAGTATTTT.